The 4 T cell receptor beta chains listed next were all sequenced from one sample in a study of chemoradiotherapy in HPV16-positive cancers. This table comes from immunoSEQ multiplex PCR, and its TCRdb copy is limited to in-frame clones, with some not included. The sample has about 12,000 clones, just under 80% seen once. The material was obtained from a patient who underwent chemoradiotherapy. The receptor set was obtained from a human donor with HPV-associated anogenital cancer.

On this clone itself: Its ends do not fully match the called genes, so a read error is possible. The V and J genes are TRBV7-7 and TRBJ2-1; D tentatively fits TRBD1 or TRBD2 (5 bases each). The CDR3 has 17 amino acids. The germline V gene has CDR1 SSHAT and CDR2 FNYEAQ (reference sequence). The CDR3: CASSFPFGAEEGNEQFF. CDR3 DNA: TGTGCTAGCAGTTTCCCATTCGGGGCGGAAGAGGGCAATGAGCAGTTCTTC.

The CDR3 loop is CATKTVYNEQFF. The DNA of the CDR3 is TGTGCCACCAAAACAGTCTACAATGAGCAGTTCTTC. V is TRBV6-6 and J is TRBJ2-1; no clear D gene. The CDR3 covers 12 residues. V gave up 10 bases and J gave up 3 bases, with 10 bases separating them. From germline, CDR1 is MNHNY and CDR2 SVGAGI (reference sequence).

The rearrangement links TRBV4-3 to TRBJ1-2; D perhaps matches TRBD1 (5 bases). V shed 1 base and J shed 5 bases, with 20 bases lying between them. The CDR3 extends over 17 amino acids. Looked up from germline, CDR1 is LGHNA and CDR2 is YSLEER. DNA of the CDR3: TGCGCCAGCAGCCAAGCTCTGCAGGGCGTCACTTATTATGGCTACACCTTC. Amino acid sequence: CASSQALQGVTYYGYTF.

V and J are TRBV5-1 and TRBJ1-2; 9 nucleotides agree with TRBD1. Per the germline V gene, CDR1 is SGHRS and CDR2 is YFSETQ. The CDR3 has 17 amino acids. With V trimmed by 4 bases and J by 4 bases, 14 bases remained unmatched. The CDR3 spells CASSLRQGGTRGYGYTF. As DNA, the CDR3 is TGCGCCAGCAGCCTTAGACAGGGGGGAACGAGAGGCTATGGCTACACCTTC.